Listed below are T cell receptor beta chains from one sample, sequenced in a study of T cell changes during pregnancy in multiple sclerosis. Libraries were prepared by immunoSEQ multiplex PCR; TCRdb keeps only in-frame clonotypes and omits some of them. The data contain 50,000 or so clones, 92% of them singletons. The sequencing used CD4+ T cells from peripheral blood mononuclear cells, collected after pregnancy. The source of these receptors is a female donor with multiple sclerosis, enrolled in a pregnancy study. Each CDR3 is given with its conserved first and last residue. The D gene is left open where the match is weak. For some rows the clone size is stated as once, few or many, or as a class when expanded; others skip it.

V gene	D gene	J gene	clone size	CDR3 DNA	CDR3 protein
TRBV15	.	TRBJ2-1	.	TGTGCCACCAGCAGAGATCTGAGCACCTACAATGAGCAGTTCTTC	CATSRDLSTYNEQFF
TRBV19	TRBD2	TRBJ2-7	.	TGTGCCAGTAGTAACGATCGCGGGAGTCCTGTGCAGTACTTC	CASSNDRGSPVQYF
TRBV4-3	TRBD1	TRBJ1-4	.	TGCGCCAGCCAAGAGAATCTACAGGGGAATGAAAAACTGTTTTTT	CASQENLQGNEKLFF
TRBV19	.	TRBJ2-1	.	TGTGCCAGTAGTCTTCAGGACTCAGCCCGTTACAATGAGCAGTTCTTC	CASSLQDSARYNEQFF
TRBV7-2	.	TRBJ2-3	once	TGTGCCAGCAGCCTAGGCCCGACTGCTGCTCAGGATACGCAGTATTTT	CASSLGPTAAQDTQYF
TRBV5-4	.	TRBJ1-4	.	TGTGCCAGCAGCTTGGCCACGGGGTCTAATGAAAAACTGTTTTTT	CASSLATGSNEKLFF
TRBV7-2	TRBD1	TRBJ1-1	once	TGTGCCAGCAGCCTTTACCCGGCCGGGACAGGGATATCTGAAGCTTTCTTT	CASSLYPAGTGISEAFF
TRBV6-5	TRBD1	TRBJ1-2	.	TGTGCCAGCAGTTACACGACCGGGACAGTTAACTATGGCTACACCTTC	CASSYTTGTVNYGYTF
TRBV5-8	TRBD1	TRBJ2-5	.	TGTGCCAGCAGCAGGGACAGACAAGAGACCCAGTACTTC	CASSRDRQETQYF
TRBV6-6	TRBD1	TRBJ1-2	.	TGTGCCAGCAGGAACAACAGGGGGAGCAACTATGGCTACACCTTC	CASRNNRGSNYGYTF
TRBV7-2	.	TRBJ2-6	.	TGTGCCAGCAGCTTAATTCTCTCTGGGGCCAACGTCCTGACTTTC	CASSLILSGANVLTF
TRBV2	.	TRBJ1-6	.	TGTGCCAGCAGTGCTACAGGTTCTTATTCACCCCTCCACTTT	CASSATGSYSPLHF
TRBV11-2	TRBD1	TRBJ2-7	few	TGTGCCAGCAGACCGAGTGGGACAGGGAAGTTCCACGAGCAGTACTTC	CASRPSGTGKFHEQYF
TRBV4-3	.	TRBJ2-1	once	TGCGCCAGCAGCCAAGACATCAATTACAATGAGCAGTTCTTC	CASSQDINYNEQFF
TRBV5-1	TRBD2	TRBJ2-5	.	TGCGCCAGCTCGGAGCGGGAGGTCTCAGAGACCCAGTACTTC	CASSEREVSETQYF
TRBV9	.	TRBJ2-1	once	TGTGCCAGCAGCGTAGGAGCTGATAGTTCCTACAATGAGCAGTTCTTC	CASSVGADSSYNEQFF
TRBV19	.	TRBJ2-3	.	TGTGCCAGTAGTCCACACAGTCAACCCCAGGCAGATACGCAGTATTTT	CASSPHSQPQADTQYF
TRBV6-5	.	TRBJ1-1	.	TGTGCCAGCAGTGGAACACAGGGTTACAACACTGAAGCTTTCTTT	CASSGTQGYNTEAFF
TRBV28	.	TRBJ1-5	.	TGTGCCAGCAGACCCGGGACATGGATATTTGGCAATCAGCCCCAGCATTTT	CASRPGTWIFGNQPQHF
TRBV7-3	TRBD1	TRBJ1-2	.	TGTGCCAGCTCTGGACAGGGATTGATTGGCTACACCTTC	CASSGQGLIGYTF
TRBV29-1	.	TRBJ2-3	.	TGCAGCGTAATCCGAGGGCCAGATACGCAGTATTTT	CSVIRGPDTQYF
TRBV28	.	TRBJ1-3	once	TGTGCCAGCAGTCCCCACAGGGTTGGAAACACCATATATTTT	CASSPHRVGNTIYF
TRBV7-2	TRBD1	TRBJ2-7	.	TGTGCCAGCAGCTCGACAGGGGTGGCGTACGAGCAGTACTTC	CASSSTGVAYEQYF
TRBV7-2	TRBD1	TRBJ1-2	once	TGTGCCAGCAGCTCCTCAGGGGGCTATGGCTACACCTTC	CASSSSGGYGYTF
TRBV28	TRBD1	TRBJ1-2	once	TGTGCCAGCAGTTTATCCGGGACAGGGGGGTGGAACTATGGCTACACCTTC	CASSLSGTGGWNYGYTF
TRBV5-1	.	TRBJ2-7	.	TGCGCCAGCAGCTACATGGCAAACTCCTACGAGCAGTACTTC	CASSYMANSYEQYF
TRBV2	TRBD2	TRBJ2-1	.	TGTGCCAGCAGTGAACGTGTCAGCGGGACCGCCTCCTACAATGAGCAGTTCTTC	CASSERVSGTASYNEQFF
TRBV6-5	TRBD1	TRBJ1-2	.	TGTGCCAGCAGCCGCTTCCAGGGGGCGTCAAATGGCTACACCTTC	CASSRFQGASNGYTF
TRBV18	TRBD1	TRBJ1-1	once	TGTGCCAGCTCACCGACAGGGCACACTGAAGCTTTCTTT	CASSPTGHTEAFF
TRBV7-2	.	TRBJ1-2	.	TGTGCCAGCAGCTTAGGACAGAGATATGGCTACACCTTC	CASSLGQRYGYTF
TRBV29-1	TRBD2	TRBJ2-4	.	TGCAGCGCCTTACTAGCGGGTAGAGATAAAAACATTCAGTACTTC	CSALLAGRDKNIQYF
TRBV4-3	.	TRBJ2-5	.	TGCGCCAGCAGCCAAGTTGGGGGCCAAGCAGCTAGGACCCAGTACTTC	CASSQVGGQAARTQYF
TRBV30	.	TRBJ1-3	.	TGTGCCTGGAGCGAGGGAAACACCATATATTTT	CAWSEGNTIYF
TRBV5-8	TRBD1	TRBJ2-2	.	TGTGCCAGCAGCAACCAGGGACAGGTTACCGGGGAGCTGTTTTTT	CASSNQGQVTGELFF
TRBV7-2	.	TRBJ1-5	.	TGTGCCAGCAGCTTTCAGGGCAATCAGCCCCAGCATTTT	CASSFQGNQPQHF
TRBV18	.	TRBJ2-7	.	TGTGCCAGCTCACCACCCGGCTCCTACGAGCAGTACTTC	CASSPPGSYEQYF
TRBV19	.	TRBJ1-1	.	TGTGCCAGTAGTGAGCAGGGGAGCCGGTGGGCAAACACTGAAGCTTTCTTT	CASSEQGSRWANTEAFF
TRBV19	.	TRBJ2-5	.	TGTGCCAGTAGTATTGGAGGGAGAGGTGTAAGAGAGACCCAGTACTTC	CASSIGGRGVRETQYF
TRBV9	TRBD1	TRBJ1-4	.	TGTGCCAGCAGCGTCTCGGGACAGTCTAATGAAAAACTGTTTTTT	CASSVSGQSNEKLFF
TRBV7-2	.	TRBJ2-2	.	TGTGCCAGCAGCTTAGTAACAGGCCTGAACACCGGGGAGCTGTTTTTT	CASSLVTGLNTGELFF
TRBV27	TRBD1	TRBJ1-1	.	TGTGCCAGCAGTTTAGCAGGGGGCGAGGACACTGAAGCTTTCTTT	CASSLAGGEDTEAFF
TRBV30	TRBD2	TRBJ2-5	.	TGTGCCTGGAGTGTAGGCTCGAAAGCGGGGCAAGAGACCCAGTACTTC	CAWSVGSKAGQETQYF
TRBV2	TRBD2	TRBJ2-3	.	TGTGCCAGCCGAGGGACTAGCGGGGAACGTAGCACAGATACGCAGTATTTT	CASRGTSGERSTDTQYF